This TCR beta chain was sequenced during a study of T cell changes during pregnancy in multiple sclerosis (dated 2019 in TCRdb). With regard to the full study: Changes in the T cell repertoire over the course of pregnancy were examined in this study in women with multiple sclerosis.

Libraries were made using the immunoSEQ multiplex PCR assay. The clones in this table, taken by TCRdb from immuneACCESS, are in-frame only. Not every clone is retained; where verified, under half of the shortfall comes from an unresolved V gene, and the cause of the rest is unknown. In all, the sample holds 69,000 or so clones, and roughly 90% of those were seen once. The top ten clonotypes cover just under 0.3% of the sample. To note about this clone: Its antigen is currently not known. Base qualities are missing; no much larger clone stands one base away.

This clonotype was obtained from a female donor in good health, enrolled as a control in a pregnancy study. Source: CD4+ T cells from peripheral blood mononuclear cells, taken in the third trimester of pregnancy.

The DNA sequence follows: TGTGCCAGCTCACCCGGGACAGGGCCCTATGGCTACACCTTC. It specifies CASSPGTGPYGYTF. The V and J segments used are TRBV18 and TRBJ1-2; TRBD1 matches 9 bases in the middle. The germline V end is reduced by 3 bases and the J end by 4 bases; junction bases left unmatched: 3. Inclusive of the bounding cysteine and phenylalanine, the CDR3 is 14 residues long. Just CDR3 DNA is preserved here, 42 bases in frame from base 1. In the germline V gene, CDR1 corresponds to KGHSH and CDR2 to LQKENI.